One and the same sample provided the 26 T cell receptor beta chains below, sequenced in a study of T cell responses to AZD1222 COVID-19 vaccine. Clones were sequenced by immunoSEQ multiplex PCR, and TCRdb holds only the in-frame ones, with some missing. The sample includes 110,000 to 150,000 clones, 89% seen only once; the top ten take around 5%. This specimen was peripheral blood, taken on day 0 of AZD1222 vaccination. The source is an adult in good health.

The rearrangement joins TRBV5-6 to TRBJ1-5; D possibly corresponds to TRBD1 (5 bases). The CDR3 contains 15 residues. Germline V gene data show CDR1 as SGHDT and CDR2 as YYEEEE. The germline V and J ends were trimmed by 2 bases and 4 bases, with 13 bases remaining between them. DNA of the CDR3: TGTGCCAGCAGCTTTATGGGGGGGAGGAATCAGCCCCAGCATTTT. Translating gives CASSFMGGRNQPQHF.

The V call is TRBV10-2, the J call TRBJ1-5, with D possibly matching TRBD1 (5 bases). Germline CDR1 reads WSHSY; CDR2 reads SAAADI. The CDR3 runs to 14 residues. With 0 bases removed from V and 4 bases from J, the gap between germline ends came to 7 bases. The CDR3 DNA is TGCGCCAGCAGTGAGTCGGGGGGGAATCAGCCCCAGCATTTT. Amino acid sequence: CASSESGGNQPQHF.

The rearrangement links TRBV5-4 to TRBJ2-7; D gene ambiguous. CDR3 length: 16 amino acids. CDR1 SGHNT and CDR2 YYREEE come from the germline V gene (reference sequence). Trimming shortened V by 2 bases and J by 3 bases, and 18 bases separated the two germline ends. In nucleotides, the CDR3 is TGTGCCAGCAGCTTTAGACTTTTGGGCGATTACTACGAGCAGTACTTC. Amino acid sequence: CASSFRLLGDYYEQYF.

V and J are TRBV29-1 and TRBJ2-4; D perhaps matches TRBD2 (6 bases). V was pared by 8 bases and J by 4 bases, with 18 bases between. CDR3 size: 14 residues. Germline V CDR1 and CDR2: SQVTM, ANQGSEA. CDR3: CSPWVRRGKNIQYF. The CDR3 DNA follows: TGCAGCCCGTGGGTACGGCGGGGTAAAAACATTCAGTACTTC.

The chain recombines TRBV19 with TRBJ2-7; weak D call: TRBD1 (6 bases). This CDR3 contains 13 residues. V was cut by 0 bases and J by 3 bases, with 6 bases left in between. Germline loops: CDR1 LNHDA, CDR2 SQIVND (reference sequence). Written as DNA, the CDR3 is TGTGCCAGTAGTATAGAGGACAGCTACGAGCAGTACTTC. This gives the protein CASSIEDSYEQYF.

This chain joins TRBV28 and TRBJ1-2, with D uncertain. The ends were cut back, 8 bases at V and 8 bases at J, with 15 bases in the middle. In germline, CDR1 is MDHEN, CDR2 SYDVKM. The CDR3 runs to 12 residues. The DNA of the CDR3 is TGTGCCAGCCCTGACGAAAACGGGGGCTACACCTTC. Residues: CASPDENGGYTF.

This clone showed up just once. The chain carries TRBV3-1 (or the pseudogene TRBV3-2) and TRBJ2-7, with D perhaps matching TRBD1 (6 bases). V lost 7 bases, J lost 3 bases, and 16 bases lay in between. The CDR3 consists of 14 residues. CDR1 and CDR2 (germline): LGHDT, YNNKEL (reference sequence). The CDR3 protein is CASTKSGQIYEQYF. The CDR3 nucleotides read TGTGCCAGCACTAAAAGCGGACAGATCTACGAGCAGTACTTC.

The chain has TRBV5-6 and TRBJ1-2; D is unclear. This CDR3 is 14 amino acids long. V was clipped by 2 bases and J by 2 bases, with 10 bases between them. CDR1 is SGHDT and CDR2 is YYEEEE in the germline V gene. The CDR3: CASSFVSENYGYTF. In DNA form, the CDR3 reads TGTGCCAGCAGCTTTGTCTCGGAAAACTATGGCTACACCTTC.

This clone occurred a few times. The chain combines TRBV27 with TRBJ2-3, with D tentatively TRBD2 (6 bases). Germline CDR1 reads MNHEY; CDR2 reads SMNVEV (reference sequence). Trimming removed 6 bases at V and 1 base at J, with 14 bases between. This CDR3 contains 15 residues. CDR3 coding DNA: TGTGCCAGCAGCACCCCCCGGGAGCGCACAGATACGCAGTATTTT. This sequence encodes CASSTPRERTDTQYF.

V is TRBV18 and J is TRBJ2-2; 8 bases are shared with TRBD2. The J segment lost 1 base and the V segment lost 3 bases, leaving 1 base of the junction unmatched. Germline-derived CDR1 and CDR2 are KGHSH and LQKENI. The CDR3 runs 15 residues. The CDR3 protein is CASSPSGGNTGELFF. The CDR3, as DNA: TGTGCCAGCTCACCCAGCGGGGGGAACACCGGGGAGCTGTTTTTT.

CDR3 in DNA: TGCAGCGTTGGTCAGGGGGCGTTCTATGGCTACACCTTC. This encodes CSVGQGAFYGYTF. This chain links TRBV29-1 with TRBJ1-2, with 8 bases matching TRBD1. CDR1 and CDR2 (germline): SQVTM, ANQGSEA. The CDR3 covers 13 residues. V was pared by 4 bases and J by 4 bases, with 5 bases of the junction left unmatched.

The genes are TRBV7-9 and TRBJ1-1; D is unresolved. The CDR3 covers 14 residues. The V end lost 5 bases, the J end lost 6 bases, and 16 bases lay between the germline ends. CDR1 is SEHNR and CDR2 is FQNEAQ in the germline V gene (reference sequence). The CDR3 reads CASSQFRVDPEAFF. The CDR3 nucleotides read TGTGCCAGCAGCCAGTTTCGTGTGGACCCTGAAGCTTTCTTT. Variable domain in full (rest from reference TRBV7-9 and TRBJ1-1): DTGVSQNPRHKITKRGQNVTFRCDPISEHNRLYWYRQTLGQGPEFLTYFQNEAQLEKSRLLSDRFSAERPKGSFSTLEIQRTEQGDSAMYLCASSQFRVDPEAFFGQGTRLTVV.

CDR3 nucleotide sequence: TGTGCCAGTAGTGACCCCCGGGGCCTCCAAGAGACCCAGTACTTC. Translated, it gives CASSDPRGLQETQYF. The chain combines TRBV19 with TRBJ2-5; the D call may be TRBD1 or TRBD2 (5 bases each). CDR1 and CDR2 from the germline V gene are LNHDA and SQIVND (reference sequence). Trimming removed 5 bases at V and 1 base at J, with 14 bases between. The CDR3 extends over 15 amino acids.

This clone came up once. The chain recombines TRBV12-3 or TRBV12-4 with TRBJ1-1; a weak D match, TRBD1 (5 bases). The CDR3 spans 12 residues. With 3 bases removed from V and 10 bases from J, the gap between germline ends came to 12 bases. CDR3 in DNA: TGTGCCAGCAGTTTCTCCGTCGGGGGAGCTTTCTTT. Protein: CASSFSVGGAFF.

Note on this clone: Within the sample, other DNA sequences also encode this same CDR3. The rearrangement uses TRBV20-1 and TRBJ2-7; D not resolved. This CDR3 comprises 11 residues. CDR1 is DFQATT, CDR2 SNEGSKA, per germline (reference sequence). The V end lost 2 bases, the J end lost 3 bases, and 5 bases lay between the germline ends. In nucleotides, the CDR3 is TGCAGTGCTAGAAACAGCTACGAGCAGTACTTC. It is translated as CSARNSYEQYF.

As regards this clone: Germline is not matched at one junction end, which may reflect a read error. The chain recombines TRBV7-8 with TRBJ1-3; possibly TRBD1 for D (5 bases). Per germline, CDR1 SGHVS and CDR2 FQNEAQ. The CDR3 sequence is 15 residues long. For the CDR3, the DNA is TGTGCCAGCAGCTCTACAGGTTTAGCCGGAAGCACCATATATTTT. The encoded protein is CASSSTGLAGSTIYF.

V gene TRBV30 combines with J gene TRBJ1-3; D gene unclear. This CDR3 region has 14 residues. The germline gives CDR1 GTSNPN, CDR2 SVGIG (reference sequence). V was pared by 2 bases and J by 4 bases, with 12 bases between. For the CDR3, the DNA is TGTGCCTGGAGTATACGGTACTTAGGAAACACCATATATTTT. Protein product: CAWSIRYLGNTIYF.

The rearrangement links TRBV9 to TRBJ2-1; 11 positions match TRBD2. The junction had 7 bases not matched to a gene; V was cut back by 4 bases and J by 7 bases. The germline V gene has CDR1 SGDLS and CDR2 YYNGEE. CDR3 length: 15 amino acids. The CDR3 reads CASSKLAGAPNEQFF. The CDR3 DNA sequence: TGTGCCAGCAGCAAACTAGCGGGAGCCCCAAATGAGCAGTTCTTC.

The J gene is TRBJ2-7, the V gene TRBV5-1; D not resolved. CDR3 length: 12 residues. With 4 bases removed from V and 4 bases from J, the gap between germline ends came to 9 bases. Germline CDR1 reads SGHRS; CDR2 reads YFSETQ. CDR3 DNA sequence: TGCGCCAGCAGCGTAGGGAATTACGAGCAGTACTTC. This encodes CASSVGNYEQYF. The full variable domain, with the rest looked up from reference TRBV5-1 and TRBJ2-7, is KAGVTQTPRYLIKTRGQQVTLSCSPISGHRSVSWYQQTPGQGLQFLFEYFSETQRNKGNFPGRFSGRQFSNSRSEMNVSTLELGDSALYLCASSVGNYEQYFGPGTRLTVT.

The sample holds one count of this clone. The chain carries TRBV13 and TRBJ1-1; TRBD1 agrees at 7 bases. The trim removed 3 bases at V and 4 bases at J, leaving 8 bases unmatched. Germline V gene lookup returns CDR1 PRHDT and CDR2 FYEKMQ (reference sequence). The CDR3 sequence is 15 residues long. The CDR3 is CASSFWTGGPTEAFF. The CDR3 DNA reads TGTGCCAGCAGCTTTTGGACAGGCGGTCCCACTGAAGCTTTCTTT.

There are a few counts of this clone. The chain couples TRBV3-1 (or the pseudogene TRBV3-2) to TRBJ2-1; TRBD2 matches 7 bases. The CDR3 has 18 amino acids. With V trimmed by 0 bases and J by 0 bases, 8 bases remained unmatched. The germline gives CDR1 LGHDT, CDR2 YNNKEL (reference sequence). The CDR3 sequence: CASSQDRLGGSSYNEQFF. The CDR3 region has the DNA TGTGCCAGCAGCCAAGATCGCCTTGGCGGGAGCTCCTACAATGAGCAGTTCTTC.

Here the CDR3 DNA reads TGTGCCAGCAGTGAAGGGATGCGTAAAAACATTCAGTACTTC. Its protein product is CASSEGMRKNIQYF. This chain connects TRBV28 to TRBJ2-4; D gene ambiguous. CDR1 MDHEN and CDR2 SYDVKM come from the germline V gene. The CDR3 is made up of 14 amino acids. V shed 5 bases and J shed 4 bases, with 12 bases lying between them.

The rearrangement links TRBV5-6 to TRBJ2-5; 8 nucleotides agree with TRBD2. The CDR3 sequence is 12 residues long. Germline assignment: CDR1 SGHDT and CDR2 YYEEEE. The trim removed 3 bases at V and 11 bases at J, leaving 6 bases unmatched. CDR3 DNA sequence: TGTGCCAGCAGCTGGGTTGAGCGGGAGCAGTACTTC. Protein product: CASSWVEREQYF.

The chain links TRBV7-9 to TRBJ1-1; TRBD1 agrees at 10 bases. This CDR3 contains 15 residues. After removal of 3 bases from V and 4 bases from J, the junction contained 5 bases not matched to a gene. Germline CDR1 reads SEHNR; CDR2 reads FQNEAQ (reference sequence). The CDR3 DNA is TGTGCCAGCAGCTTCGCGGGACAGGGGCTCACTGAAGCTTTCTTT. Amino acid sequence: CASSFAGQGLTEAFF.

The CDR3 nucleotides read TGCGCCAGCAGGGCCGATGGGAGCTCCTACAATGAGCAGTTCTTC. It specifies CASRADGSSYNEQFF. The genes are TRBV5-1 and TRBJ2-1, with a weak D call TRBD2 (5 bases). Germline values: CDR1 SGHRS, CDR2 YFSETQ. Trimming stripped 5 bases from V and 0 bases from J, with 12 bases between. The CDR3 length is 15 residues. The whole variable domain, remainder taken from reference TRBV5-1 and TRBJ2-1, is KAGVTQTPRYLIKTRGQQVTLSCSPISGHRSVSWYQQTPGQGLQFLFEYFSETQRNKGNFPGRFSGRQFSNSRSEMNVSTLELGDSALYLCASRADGSSYNEQFFGPGTRLTVL.

The chain is built from TRBV12-3 or TRBV12-4 and TRBJ1-1, with TRBD1 matching over 8 bases. The CDR3 extends over 13 amino acids. The ends lost 6 bases at V and 5 bases at J; junction bases unmatched: 5. The CDR3 loop is CASRRTGRTEAFF. CDR3 in DNA: TGTGCCAGCAGGAGGACAGGGAGGACTGAAGCTTTCTTT.